This TCR beta chain was obtained from a study of shared clonotypes between healthy human individuals. The study's findings and limits: Roughly 5% of naive CD4 clonotypes were common to a few donors. Despite large depth, sorted-subset datasets appeared incompletely sequenced. Sampling included only blood; tissue repertoires likely differ.

Authors' data handling: Junction-only sequences produced by ImmunoSEQ had no quality scores, so filtering differed. Assay: immunoSEQ multiplex PCR; the TCRdb copy retains only in-frame clones and omits some. The DNA gave D and trimming, while V, J and clone size come from that table. The table has about 2.3 million clones, more than 85% seen once. On this clone itself: Its antigen is unknown.

The CDR3 contains 16 residues. Germline CDR1 and CDR2: SGHTA and FQGNSA. V lost 1 base and J lost 4, with 14 bases in between. Sequencing was done on a sample of naive CD4+ T cells from PBMCs. This sample's subset: CD45RA+ positively selected. This sequence was found in a man aged 18 to 35 in good health. Some clones in this sample may be carry-over from other donors' samples. The rearrangement uses TRBV7-2 and TRBJ2-1; the D is unclear. The CDR3 sequence: CASSLVSGVVYNEQFF. In DNA form, the CDR3 reads TGTGCCAGCAGCTTAGTGAGTGGCGTCGTATACAATGAGCAGTTCTTC.